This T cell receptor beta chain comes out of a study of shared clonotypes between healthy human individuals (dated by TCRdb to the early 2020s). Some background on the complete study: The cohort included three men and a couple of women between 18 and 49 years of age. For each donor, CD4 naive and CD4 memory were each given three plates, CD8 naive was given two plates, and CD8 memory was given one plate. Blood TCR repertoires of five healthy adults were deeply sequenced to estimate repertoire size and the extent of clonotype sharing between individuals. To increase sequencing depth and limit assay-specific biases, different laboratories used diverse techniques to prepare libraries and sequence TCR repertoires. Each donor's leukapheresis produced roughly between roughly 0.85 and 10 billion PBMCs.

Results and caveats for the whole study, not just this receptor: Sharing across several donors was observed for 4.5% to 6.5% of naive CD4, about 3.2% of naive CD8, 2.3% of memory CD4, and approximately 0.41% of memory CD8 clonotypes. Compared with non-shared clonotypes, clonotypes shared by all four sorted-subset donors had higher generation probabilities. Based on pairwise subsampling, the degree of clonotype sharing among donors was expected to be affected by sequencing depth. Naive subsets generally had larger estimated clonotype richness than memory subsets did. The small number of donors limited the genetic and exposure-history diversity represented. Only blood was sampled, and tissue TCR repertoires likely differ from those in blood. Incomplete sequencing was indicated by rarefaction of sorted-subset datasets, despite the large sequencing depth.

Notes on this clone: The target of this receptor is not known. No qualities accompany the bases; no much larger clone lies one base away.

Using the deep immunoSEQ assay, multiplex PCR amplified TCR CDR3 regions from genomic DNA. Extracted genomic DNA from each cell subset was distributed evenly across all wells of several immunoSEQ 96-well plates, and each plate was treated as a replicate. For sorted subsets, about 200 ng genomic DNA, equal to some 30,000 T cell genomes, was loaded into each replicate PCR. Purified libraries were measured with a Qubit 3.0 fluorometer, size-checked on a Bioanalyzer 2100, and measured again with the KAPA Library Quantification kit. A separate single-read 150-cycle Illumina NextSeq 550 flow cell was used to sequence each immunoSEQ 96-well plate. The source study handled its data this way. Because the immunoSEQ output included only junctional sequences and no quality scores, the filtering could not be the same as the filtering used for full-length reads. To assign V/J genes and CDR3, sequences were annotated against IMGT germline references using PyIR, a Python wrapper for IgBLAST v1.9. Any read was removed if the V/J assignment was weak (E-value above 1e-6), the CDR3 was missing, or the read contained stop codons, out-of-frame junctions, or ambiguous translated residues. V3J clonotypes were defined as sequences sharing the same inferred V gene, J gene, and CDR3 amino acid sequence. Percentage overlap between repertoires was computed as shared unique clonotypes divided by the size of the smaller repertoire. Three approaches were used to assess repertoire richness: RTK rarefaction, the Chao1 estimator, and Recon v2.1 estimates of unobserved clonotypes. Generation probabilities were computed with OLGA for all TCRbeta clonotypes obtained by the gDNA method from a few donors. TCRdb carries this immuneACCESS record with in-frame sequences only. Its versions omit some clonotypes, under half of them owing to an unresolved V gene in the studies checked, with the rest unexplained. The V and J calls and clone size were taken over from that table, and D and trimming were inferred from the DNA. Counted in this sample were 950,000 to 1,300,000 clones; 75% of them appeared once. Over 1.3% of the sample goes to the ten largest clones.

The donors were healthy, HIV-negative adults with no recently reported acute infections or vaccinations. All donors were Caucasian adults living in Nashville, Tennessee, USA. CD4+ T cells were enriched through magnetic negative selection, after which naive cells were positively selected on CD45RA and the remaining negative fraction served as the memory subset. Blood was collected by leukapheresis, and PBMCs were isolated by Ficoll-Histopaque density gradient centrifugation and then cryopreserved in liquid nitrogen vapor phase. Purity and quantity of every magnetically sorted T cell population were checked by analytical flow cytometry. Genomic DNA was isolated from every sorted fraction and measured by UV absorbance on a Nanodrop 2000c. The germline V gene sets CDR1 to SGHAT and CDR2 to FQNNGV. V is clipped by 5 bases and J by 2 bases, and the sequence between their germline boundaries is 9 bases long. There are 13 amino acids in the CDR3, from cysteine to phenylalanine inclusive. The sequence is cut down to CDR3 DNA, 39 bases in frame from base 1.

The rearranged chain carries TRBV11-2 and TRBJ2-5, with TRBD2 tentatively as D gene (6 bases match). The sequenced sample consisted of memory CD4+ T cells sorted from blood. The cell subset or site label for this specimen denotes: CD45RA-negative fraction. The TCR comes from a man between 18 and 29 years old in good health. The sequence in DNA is TGTGCCAGCAGCGGCGGGGTACAAGAGACCCAGTACTTC. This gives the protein CASSGGVQETQYF.